A single sample gave rise to the 32 T cell receptor beta chains below, sequenced in a study of T cell responses to AZD1222 COVID-19 vaccine (dated by TCRdb to about 2021). Interpreted using the paper, the time point label stands for: baseline before first vaccination. Preparation of the library involved the immunoSEQ multiplex PCR assay. This immuneACCESS table, as held by TCRdb, lists in-frame sequences with V and J called but not all clones. Of the missing ones, under half trace to an unresolved V gene in checked studies; the others have no known cause. In this sample the table shows 95,000 to 100,000 clones, more than 85% of which occur a single time. Of the sample, approximately 17% falls within the top ten clones. The sample here was peripheral blood, taken on day 0 of AZD1222 vaccination. The receptors come from an adult in good health.

This rearrangement joins TRBV11-2 to TRBJ2-6; D call uncertain. Trimming left V 4 bases short and J 7 bases short, with 14 bases between. The CDR3 sequence is 15 residues long. CDR1 SGHAT and CDR2 FQNNGV come from the germline V gene. Here the CDR3 DNA reads TGTGCCAGCAGCTCCCCCAGATTTGCAGCCAACGTCCTGACTTTC. The encoded protein is CASSSPRFAANVLTF.

The chain combines TRBV15 with TRBJ1-2, with D maybe TRBD1 (6 bases). CDR1 LNHNV and CDR2 YYDKDF come from the germline V gene (reference sequence). The CDR3 contains 14 residues. The V end lost 8 bases, the J end lost 2 bases, and 15 bases lay between the germline ends. The CDR3: CATSHKQGNYGYTF. The CDR3 DNA follows: TGTGCCACCTCTCATAAGCAGGGGAACTATGGCTACACCTTC.

The chain joins TRBV5-1 to TRBJ2-7; 7 bases are a match to TRBD1. Losses at the gene ends were 2 bases for V and 4 bases for J; bases not matched to a gene: 9. The CDR3 runs 15 residues. CDR1 is SGHRS and CDR2 is YFSETQ in the germline V gene. CDR3: CASSLGTVETYEQYF. CDR3 nucleotides: TGCGCCAGCAGCTTAGGGACAGTAGAGACTTACGAGCAGTACTTC.

V gene TRBV5-1 combines with J gene TRBJ2-2; 9 nucleotides align to TRBD1. The CDR3 loop spans 14 amino acids. Germline trimming cut 5 bases from V and 5 bases from J; bases unmatched to any gene: 4. CDR1 and CDR2 (germline): SGHRS, YFSETQ. CDR3 amino acids: CASRPGTGTGELFF. CDR3 in DNA: TGCGCCAGCAGACCCGGGACAGGGACCGGGGAGCTGTTTTTT. Drawing the rest from reference TRBV5-1 and TRBJ2-2, the complete variable domain is KAGVTQTPRYLIKTRGQQVTLSCSPISGHRSVSWYQQTPGQGLQFLFEYFSETQRNKGNFPGRFSGRQFSNSRSEMNVSTLELGDSALYLCASRPGTGTGELFFGEGSRLTVL.

This clone has just a few counts. This chain joins TRBV24-1 and TRBJ2-1, with D possibly matching TRBD2 (7 bases). With 4 bases removed from V and 7 bases from J, the gap between germline ends came to 22 bases. The CDR3 runs 17 residues. CDR1 KGHDR and CDR2 SFDVKD come from the germline V gene. The DNA for the CDR3 is TGTGCCACCAGTGAGCCTCGGGGGGCTGGTACCTTGAATGAGCAGTTCTTC. Amino acids: CATSEPRGAGTLNEQFF.

This clone was counted a single time. The chain couples TRBV6-5 to TRBJ1-2; 10 bases are a match to TRBD1. From germline, CDR1 is MNHEY and CDR2 SVGAGI. The CDR3 has 12 amino acids. V was clipped by 9 bases and J by 6 bases; unmatched bases: 4. CDR3 DNA sequence: TGTGCCAGTTCCGGGACAGGGGATGGCTACACCTTC. Amino acids: CASSGTGDGYTF.

The chain combines TRBV28 with TRBJ1-5, with D uncertain. Germline V CDR1 and CDR2: MDHEN, SYDVKM. CDR3 size: 12 residues. Trimming stripped 10 bases from V and 0 bases from J, with 7 bases between. CDR3 coding DNA: TGTGCCACGGCCTCTAGCAATCAGCCCCAGCATTTT. Protein sequence: CATASSNQPQHF.

The V gene is TRBV7-9, the J gene TRBJ1-4; D is perhaps TRBD1 (6 bases). Trimming stripped 0 bases from V and 5 bases from J, with 10 bases between. The CDR3 loop spans 15 amino acids. Per germline, CDR1 SEHNR and CDR2 FQNEAQ (reference sequence). CDR3 nucleotide sequence: TGTGCCAGCAGCTTAGCGGGGGCCTCGAATGAAAAACTGTTTTTT. This sequence encodes CASSLAGASNEKLFF.

The chain links TRBV3-1 (or the pseudogene TRBV3-2) to TRBJ2-5; either TRBD1 or TRBD2 may supply D (6 bases each). Germline V gene lookup returns CDR1 LGHDT and CDR2 YNNKEL (reference sequence). The ends were cut back, 7 bases at V and 2 bases at J, with 17 bases in the middle. This CDR3 has 15 residues. The CDR3 coding sequence is TGTGCCAGCAACCTTGCGGGACAAGAACAAGAGACCCAGTACTTC. Protein: CASNLAGQEQETQYF.

The rearrangement uses TRBV21-1 and TRBJ2-3; the D call of TRBD2 is as the table states it, not checked on the DNA. TRBV21-1 is termed a pseudogene. This CDR3 spans 17 amino acids. Here the CDR3 DNA reads TGTGCCAGCAGCATAGGGACTAGCGGGAGTTGGACAGATACGCAGTATTTT. Translating gives CASSIGTSGSWTDTQYF.

The V and J genes are TRBV5-8 and TRBJ1-2, with D perhaps matching TRBD1 (6 bases). CDR1 and CDR2 (germline): SGHTS, YDEGEE. Trimming pared 2 bases from V and 0 bases from J, leaving 14 bases between. The CDR3 is 16 amino acids. CDR3 sequence: CASSFLGQTSNYGYTF. The CDR3 bases are TGTGCCAGCAGCTTTCTTGGACAGACGTCTAACTATGGCTACACCTTC.

The chain joins TRBV19 to TRBJ2-5; D ambiguous. V was trimmed by 3 bases and J by 5 bases, leaving 16 bases between them. The CDR3 totals 15 residues. Germline lookup yields CDR1 LNHDA and CDR2 SQIVND (reference sequence). In nucleotides, the CDR3 is TGTGCCAGTAGTATGCCAGGTATCCGAAGGGAGACCCAGTACTTC. Translating gives CASSMPGIRRETQYF.

The J gene is TRBJ2-7, the V gene TRBV7-9; 12 bases are a match to TRBD2. The CDR3 totals 13 residues. V gave up 8 bases and J gave up 6 bases; unmatched junction bases: 5. Germline V lookup: CDR1 SEHNR, CDR2 FQNEAQ (reference sequence). The CDR3 protein is CASRPGLAGEQYF. The CDR3 DNA reads TGTGCCAGCCGGCCGGGACTAGCGGGCGAGCAGTACTTC.

V and J are TRBV30 and TRBJ1-6; TRBD1 agrees at 9 bases. The germline gives CDR1 GTSNPN, CDR2 SVGIG (reference sequence). This CDR3 comprises 14 residues. Germline trimming cut 3 bases from V and 10 bases from J; bases unmatched to any gene: 7. The CDR3 DNA reads as TGTGCCTGGAGCGATACAGGGGGCAGGTCACCCCTCCACTTT. It codes for CAWSDTGGRSPLHF.

This clone was recorded only once. The gene calls are TRBV21-1 and TRBJ2-1. TRBV21-1 has pseudogene status. This CDR3 has 17 amino acids. CDR3 coding DNA: TGTGCCAGCGGCAACTTTGCCCCCCGAAGCTCCTACAATGAGCAGTTCTTC. It specifies CASGNFAPRSSYNEQFF.

In DNA form, the CDR3 reads TGTGCCAGCAGCGAAAGCCGAGGACTAGCGGTTACTAGGGCAGATACGCAGTATTTT. Translation: CASSESRGLAVTRADTQYF. The gene calls are TRBV4-2 and TRBJ2-3, with 10 bases aligning to TRBD2. This CDR3 region has 19 residues. V shed 5 bases, J shed 4 bases, and the junction held 18 bases outside the gene matches. The germline V gene has CDR1 LGHNA and CDR2 YNFKEQ.

The gene calls are TRBV10-1 and TRBJ2-5; D is perhaps TRBD1 or TRBD2 (5 bases each). Trimming took off 6 bases at V and 2 bases at J, with 10 bases between the two ends. Germline CDR1 WNHNN, CDR2 SYGVQD (reference sequence). The CDR3 sequence is 13 residues long. CDR3 region: CASSGTAQETQYF. CDR3 nucleotides: TGCGCCAGCAGCGGGACGGCACAAGAGACCCAGTACTTC.

The chain couples TRBV7-9 to TRBJ2-6, with D perhaps being TRBD1 or TRBD2 (6 bases each). CDR3 length: 16 residues. Trimming removed 5 bases from V and 0 bases from J, with 11 bases in between. The germline V gene has CDR1 SEHNR and CDR2 FQNEAQ (reference sequence). CDR3 nucleotides: TGTGCCAGCAGCCCGAGGGGGGTCTCTGGGGCCAACGTCCTGACTTTC. Translation gives CASSPRGVSGANVLTF.

This chain connects TRBV11-2 to TRBJ2-3; TRBD2 might be the D (7 bases). Germline V gives CDR1 SGHAT, CDR2 FQNNGV. CDR3 length: 14 amino acids. V was clipped by 3 bases and J by 6 bases, with 13 bases between them. DNA for the CDR3: TGTGCCAGCAGCTTCCTAGAGGGGGGGGATACGCAGTATTTT. This gives the protein CASSFLEGGDTQYF.

CDR3 loop: CASSPGGGTSGYTF. The CDR3 bases are TGTGCCAGCTCACCGGGCGGGGGGACAAGTGGCTACACCTTC. V usage is TRBV18 and J usage is TRBJ1-2; perhaps TRBD1 as D (6 bases). Trimming stripped 3 bases from V and 7 bases from J, with 15 bases between. CDR1 and CDR2 from the germline V gene are KGHSH and LQKENI. The CDR3 has 14 residues.

In its sample, this clone was seen once. The chain links TRBV7-2 to TRBJ1-2; D remains unclear. CDR1 SGHTA and CDR2 FQGNSA come from the germline V gene. V dropped 1 base and J dropped 3 bases, with 9 bases sitting between them. The CDR3 covers 14 residues. CDR3 loop: CASSLGPGDYGYTF. The DNA of the CDR3 is TGTGCCAGCAGCTTAGGTCCGGGTGACTATGGCTACACCTTC. Together with reference TRBV7-2 and TRBJ1-2, the CDR3 gives the full variable domain: GAGVSQSPSNKVTEKGKDVELRCDPISGHTALYWYRQSLGQGLEFLIYFQGNSAPDKSGLPSDRFSAERTGGSVSTLTIQRTQQEDSAVYLCASSLGPGDYGYTFGSGTRLTVV.

The J gene is TRBJ1-2, the V gene TRBV27; the D is unclear. There are 15 residues in the CDR3. CDR1 and CDR2 (germline): MNHEY, SMNVEV (reference sequence). V lost 6 bases, J lost 2 bases, and 16 bases lay in between. CDR3 sequence: CASRPNTGGNYGYTF. The CDR3 nucleotides read TGTGCCAGCAGACCAAATACTGGAGGGAACTATGGCTACACCTTC.

This rearrangement joins TRBV18 to TRBJ2-7; 8 positions match TRBD2. The CDR3 covers 13 residues. Trimming at V came to 3 bases and at J to 5 bases, leaving 3 bases not matched to a gene. Germline CDR1 is KGHSH and CDR2 is LQKENI. The CDR3 DNA reads as TGTGCCAGCTCACCCAGCGGGAGCAACGAGCAGTACTTC. Translation gives CASSPSGSNEQYF.

The chain is built from TRBV27 and TRBJ2-1; D is uncertain. The CDR3 runs to 16 residues. V was trimmed by 0 bases and J by 7 bases, leaving 16 bases between them. CDR1 MNHEY and CDR2 SMNVEV come from the germline V gene (reference sequence). CDR3 protein: CASSLSPPGLGNEQFF. The CDR3, as DNA: TGTGCCAGCAGTTTATCGCCCCCGGGCCTCGGAAATGAGCAGTTCTTC.

V usage is TRBV2 and J usage is TRBJ2-1, with D possibly called TRBD1 or TRBD2 (6 bases each). Trimming left V 7 bases short and J 7 bases short, with 17 bases between. Germline CDR1 SNHLY, CDR2 FYNNEI. This CDR3 is built from 14 residues. The CDR3 sequence is CASTRREQGNEQFF. The CDR3 DNA reads as TGTGCCAGCACTCGACGGGAGCAGGGGAATGAGCAGTTCTTC.

The rearrangement joins TRBV19 to TRBJ2-1; a possible D gene is TRBD2 (5 bases). V was pared by 4 bases and J by 0 bases, with 16 bases between. CDR3 length: 17 residues. CDR1 and CDR2 from the germline V gene are LNHDA and SQIVND (reference sequence). DNA for the CDR3: TGTGCCAGTAGTACCAGTTGGCGGAGGAGCTCCTACAATGAGCAGTTCTTC. Its protein product is CASSTSWRRSSYNEQFF.

A word on this clone: The junction and the germline gene differ at one end; a read error may be behind it. The chain links TRBV2 to TRBJ2-1; 7 nucleotides align to TRBD1. The CDR3 extends over 12 amino acids. Per the germline V gene, CDR1 is SNHLY and CDR2 is FYNNEI. In nucleotides, the CDR3 is TGTGCCAGCAATGAAGGGGGCGATGAGCAGTTCTTC. Amino acids: CASNEGGDEQFF.

The chain carries TRBV18 and TRBJ2-2; TRBD2 might be the D (5 bases). Germline-derived CDR1 and CDR2 are KGHSH and LQKENI. The CDR3 covers 14 residues. V was cut by 1 base and J by 3 bases, with 6 bases left in between. The CDR3 reads CASSPRGYTGELFF. CDR3 DNA sequence: TGTGCCAGCTCACCACGCGGGTACACCGGGGAGCTGTTTTTT.

The chain links TRBV5-5 to TRBJ2-2, with D perhaps given as TRBD1 or TRBD2 (5 bases each). With 4 bases removed from V and 0 bases from J, the gap between germline ends came to 16 bases. The CDR3 runs to 17 residues. Germline V lookup: CDR1 SGHKS, CDR2 YYEKEE (reference sequence). The CDR3 sequence: CASSNRDGNSNTGELFF. Here the CDR3 DNA reads TGTGCCAGCAGCAATCGGGACGGGAACTCGAACACCGGGGAGCTGTTTTTT.

This clone was seen only a few times. The chain is built from TRBV27 and TRBJ2-7; TRBD2 aligns across 8 bases. With 5 bases clipped from V and 4 bases from J, the junction kept 10 bases outside the gene matches. Germline lookup yields CDR1 MNHEY and CDR2 SMNVEV (reference sequence). This CDR3 has 15 amino acids. The CDR3 DNA reads as TGTGCCAGCAGTCGACGAGCGGGAGCTTTATACGAGCAGTACTTC. It encodes CASSRRAGALYEQYF.

The J gene is TRBJ2-5, the V gene TRBV5-1; the match to TRBD2 covers 7 bases. Germline V gene lookup returns CDR1 SGHRS and CDR2 YFSETQ. The CDR3 runs to 16 residues. The V and J ends lost 6 bases and 0 bases, in that order; junction bases with no gene match: 11. The CDR3 region has the DNA TGCGCCAGCACACCCCGTGGGAGGGGTGACCAAGAGACCCAGTACTTC. Its protein product is CASTPRGRGDQETQYF.

This chain uses TRBV19 with TRBJ1-5, with unresolved D. CDR3 length equals 14 residues. The ends were cut back, 5 bases at V and 4 bases at J, with 12 bases in the middle. In germline, CDR1 is LNHDA, CDR2 SQIVND (reference sequence). CDR3 residues: CASSSALLNQPQHF. DNA of the CDR3: TGTGCCAGTAGTTCCGCGCTATTGAATCAGCCCCAGCATTTT.